The 28 T cell receptor beta chains reported below all come from one sample, sequenced in a study of T cell repertoires in cytomegalovirus infection. MiXCR, applied by TCRdb to the reads, yields one record per CDR3 protein. The table has fewer than 350,000 distinct CDR3 sequences, approximately 9.5% seen once. What was sequenced was PBMCs. The receptors stem from a human donor in good health (CMV status not recorded). Some clones in this sample may be carry-over from other donors' samples.

This clonotype was detected many times. This chain uses TRBV20-1 with TRBJ1-1; 11 bases align to TRBD1. CDR3 length: 19 amino acids. Losses at the gene ends were 0 bases for V and 4 bases for J; bases not matched to a gene: 16. CDR1 is DFQATT and CDR2 is SNEGSKA in the germline V gene (reference sequence). This CDR3 reads CSAREASGTGGRGVTEAFF. The CDR3, as DNA: TGCAGTGCTAGAGAAGCTTCCGGGACAGGGGGACGCGGGGTCACTGAAGCTTTCTTT.

This clonotype was counted at least ten times. The chain combines TRBV7-2 with TRBJ2-1, with 9 bases fitting TRBD2. CDR3 length equals 16 residues. V shed 1 base, J shed 10 bases, and the junction held 11 bases outside the gene matches. The germline V gene has CDR1 SGHTA and CDR2 FQGNSA. The CDR3, as DNA: TGTGCCAGCAGCTTAGGTGGCGGGAGGGCCATGGAAGAGCAGTTCTTC. Residues: CASSLGGGRAMEEQFF.

The chain links TRBV6-1 to TRBJ2-1; TRBD1 matches 8 bases. The CDR3 totals 14 residues. The V and J ends lost 7 bases and 1 base, in that order; junction bases with no gene match: 3. The germline V gene encodes CDR1 MNHNS and CDR2 SASEGT. CDR3 sequence: CASKNRGSYNEQFF. The CDR3 DNA reads TGTGCCAGCAAGAACAGGGGGTCCTACAATGAGCAGTTCTTC.

This clonotype was counted only a few times. CDR3 coding DNA: TGTGCCAGCAGCCCAGCTACAGGGGGCCAAGAGACCCAGTACTTC. Encoded protein: CASSPATGGQETQYF. The rearrangement uses TRBV7-2 and TRBJ2-5; 8 bases map to TRBD1. The CDR3 covers 15 residues. The ends lost 5 bases at V and 1 base at J; junction bases unmatched: 6. Germline V gives CDR1 SGHTA, CDR2 FQGNSA.

The chain uses TRBV29-1 and TRBJ1-2; D is ambiguous. Germline CDR1 is SQVTM and CDR2 is ANQGSEA. V was trimmed by 3 bases and J by 0 bases, leaving 8 bases between them. This CDR3 comprises 13 residues. The DNA for the CDR3 is TGCAGCGTTGAGGTTGGGGCTAACTATGGCTACACCTTC. This translates into CSVEVGANYGYTF.

This clonotype was seen a few times. The rearrangement links TRBV20-1 to TRBJ1-6; 8 positions match TRBD1. The J segment lost 3 bases and the V segment lost 1 base, leaving 5 bases of the junction unmatched. CDR3 length: 16 residues. CDR1 and CDR2 from the germline V gene are DFQATT and SNEGSKA (reference sequence). For the CDR3, the DNA is TGCAGTGCTAGAGGGGGGACAGGCCTCTATAATTCACCCCTCCACTTT. This sequence encodes CSARGGTGLYNSPLHF.

The chain employs TRBV12-3 or TRBV12-4 and TRBJ2-2; weak D call: TRBD2 (5 bases). CDR3 length: 18 amino acids. V was trimmed by 7 bases and J by 1 base, leaving 22 bases between them. CDR3 nucleotide sequence: TGTGCCAGCACCCGGGCAGCGGCAACTCTCTGGAACACCGGGGAGCTGTTTTTT. Translation gives CASTRAAATLWNTGELFF.

This clonotype showed up just a few times. This chain links TRBV28 with TRBJ2-3, with 8 nucleotides matching TRBD2. The CDR3 length is 16 residues. Losses at the gene ends were 4 bases for V and 4 bases for J; bases not matched to a gene: 10. CDR1 and CDR2 (germline): MDHEN, SYDVKM. CDR3 residues: CASSSSGTRSPDTQYF. The CDR3, as DNA: TGTGCCAGCAGTTCCTCCGGGACTAGGTCCCCAGATACGCAGTATTTT.

In this sample, this clonotype turned up many times. The chain combines TRBV7-2 with TRBJ1-2; D is ambiguous. Per germline, CDR1 SGHTA and CDR2 FQGNSA. V dropped 4 bases and J dropped 5 bases, with 11 bases sitting between them. The CDR3 is 13 residues long. The CDR3 nucleotides read TGTGCCAGCAGCTCACAACTCCTTTATGGCTACACCTTC. Translated: CASSSQLLYGYTF. Drawing the rest from reference TRBV7-2 and TRBJ1-2, the complete variable domain is GAGVSQSPSNKVTEKGKDVELRCDPISGHTALYWYRQSLGQGLEFLIYFQGNSAPDKSGLPSDRFSAERTGGSVSTLTIQRTQQEDSAVYLCASSSQLLYGYTFGSGTRLTVV.

This clonotype was detected only a few times. The J gene is TRBJ2-5, the V gene TRBV20-1, with D possibly matching TRBD2 (6 bases). Germline V gene lookup returns CDR1 DFQATT and CDR2 SNEGSKA (reference sequence). The V and J ends lost 3 bases and 2 bases respectively, with 19 bases between them. The CDR3 spans 16 residues. CDR3 residues: CSASDSTRFSQETQYF. In DNA form, the CDR3 reads TGCAGTGCTAGTGATTCGACTAGGTTCTCACAAGAGACCCAGTACTTC.

Only a few counts were recorded for this clonotype. The gene calls are TRBV11-2 and TRBJ2-1; D may be TRBD2 (6 bases). Germline lookup yields CDR1 SGHAT and CDR2 FQNNGV. With 2 bases removed from V and 5 bases from J, the gap between germline ends came to 16 bases. The CDR3 has 16 residues. The CDR3 loop reads CASSLNREAGHNEQFF. The CDR3, as DNA: TGTGCCAGCAGCTTAAATAGGGAGGCCGGTCACAATGAGCAGTTCTTC.

This clonotype has just a few counts. The rearrangement joins TRBV4-1 to TRBJ2-3; possible D gene TRBD1, 6 bases. The germline V gene encodes CDR1 MGHRA and CDR2 YSYEKL. The CDR3 consists of 15 residues. The V end lost 2 bases, the J end lost 3 bases, and 12 bases lay between the germline ends. CDR3 DNA sequence: TGCGCCAGCAGCCAACTTACAGGGTTGACAGATACGCAGTATTTT. Translated, it gives CASSQLTGLTDTQYF.

This clonotype was detected ten times or more. This chain joins TRBV7-2 and TRBJ1-2, with D unclear. Germline loops: CDR1 SGHTA, CDR2 FQGNSA. The CDR3 has 14 residues. Trimming pared 2 bases from V and 0 bases from J, leaving 7 bases between. CDR3 amino acids: CASSLKGSNYGYTF. For the CDR3, the DNA is TGTGCCAGCAGCTTAAAGGGTTCTAACTATGGCTACACCTTC.

Ten or more counts support this clonotype. This chain uses TRBV7-2 with TRBJ2-7, with 7 bases fitting TRBD2. Trimming removed 8 bases from V and 3 bases from J; junction bases left unmatched: 13. The CDR3 length is 15 residues. CDR1 SGHTA and CDR2 FQGNSA come from the germline V gene. CDR3 protein: CASGPFSGDFYEQYF. The CDR3 nucleotides are TGTGCCAGCGGGCCCTTCAGCGGGGACTTCTACGAGCAGTACTTC.

This chain links TRBV6-5 with TRBJ2-2; D is unclear. The CDR3 contains 15 residues. The germline gives CDR1 MNHEY, CDR2 SVGAGI. V was clipped by 6 bases and J by 6 bases, with 17 bases between them. The CDR3 DNA reads as TGTGCCAGCAGGCGTCCAGAGGCAGTCCCCGGGGAGCTGTTTTTT. Residues: CASRRPEAVPGELFF.

The sample holds a few counts of this clonotype. The genes are TRBV7-2 and TRBJ1-2, with D possibly matching TRBD1 (6 bases). CDR3 length equals 17 residues. Deletions cut 1 base from V and 2 bases from J, with 17 bases between. The germline V gene encodes CDR1 SGHTA and CDR2 FQGNSA. CDR3 sequence (DNA): TGTGCCAGCAGCTTAGAGGTTGTCGGCAGGGGCAACTATGGCTACACCTTC. It codes for CASSLEVVGRGNYGYTF.

This clonotype was detected a few times. The chain uses TRBV20-1 and TRBJ2-5; a weak D match, TRBD1 (6 bases). V lost 0 bases and J 2 bases, leaving 7 bases between the germline ends. The germline gives CDR1 DFQATT, CDR2 SNEGSKA (reference sequence). The CDR3 loop spans 13 amino acids. CDR3 bases: TGCAGTGCTAGAGAGAGGGGGCAAGAGACCCAGTACTTC. This gives the protein CSARERGQETQYF.

This clonotype was seen repeatedly, ten times or more. The V call is TRBV7-2, the J call TRBJ2-2; 10 bases are shared with TRBD2. J lost 3 bases, V lost 4 bases, and 8 bases had no gene match. Looked up from germline, CDR1 is SGHTA and CDR2 is FQGNSA. This CDR3 comprises 17 residues. The CDR3 region is CASSSPGLAAYTGELFF. The CDR3 DNA is TGTGCCAGCAGCTCCCCCGGACTAGCGGCGTACACCGGGGAGCTGTTTTTT.

This clonotype has a count of ten or more. V usage is TRBV12-3 or TRBV12-4 and J usage is TRBJ1-1; a weak D match, TRBD1 (6 bases). V lost 3 bases to trimming and J lost 11 bases, with 19 bases between them. The CDR3 has 14 residues. The CDR3 spells CASSFQGQGTAAFF. The DNA for the CDR3 is TGTGCCAGCAGTTTTCAGGGCCAGGGGACGGCCGCTTTCTTT.

V gene TRBV20-1 combines with J gene TRBJ1-1; TRBD1 might be the D (6 bases). Trimming removed 5 bases from V and 5 bases from J, with 15 bases in between. Germline CDR1 and CDR2: DFQATT and SNEGSKA (reference sequence). The CDR3 has 13 residues. The chain's CDR3 is CSAYRARGTEAFF. The CDR3 region has the DNA TGCAGTGCTTACAGGGCCCGAGGGACTGAAGCTTTCTTT.

This clonotype was seen more than once but under ten times. This chain links TRBV3-1 with TRBJ2-1; no firm D call. This CDR3 region has 17 residues. Trimming cost V 4 bases and J 7 bases, with 23 bases left between them. Germline V CDR1 and CDR2: LGHDT, YNNKEL (reference sequence). The CDR3 DNA reads as TGTGCCAGCAGCCCTTACACCTTTGCTCAAAAAGGGAATGAGCAGTTCTTC. Translated, it gives CASSPYTFAQKGNEQFF.

This clonotype occurred a few times. The genes are TRBV27 and TRBJ2-1; TRBD1 matches 8 bases. CDR3 length: 14 residues. With 4 bases clipped from V and 9 bases from J, the junction kept 8 bases outside the gene matches. Germline-derived CDR1 and CDR2 are MNHEY and SMNVEV (reference sequence). The CDR3 nucleotides are TGTGCCAGCAGTTCAGGGGGCGCAACCTCTGAGCAGTTCTTC. This codes for CASSSGGATSEQFF.

The sample holds many counts of this clonotype. The chain carries TRBV7-2 and TRBJ1-1; D remains ambiguous. The CDR3 length is 15 residues. Per the germline V gene, CDR1 is SGHTA and CDR2 is FQGNSA. Between the trimmed V and J ends, which lost 5 bases and 2 bases, there was a span of 15 bases. As DNA, the CDR3 is TGTGCCAGCAGCCTGCTAGGGCGGTTTAACACTGAAGCTTTCTTT. Its protein is CASSLLGRFNTEAFF.

This clonotype was counted at least ten times. This chain links TRBV7-3 with TRBJ2-7; 10 bases map to TRBD1. The CDR3 spans 15 residues. Trimming at V came to 4 bases and at J to 3 bases, leaving 6 bases not matched to a gene. CDR1 and CDR2 (germline): SGHTA, FQGTGA. This chain's CDR3 is CASSSPGQGFYEQYF. Here the CDR3 DNA reads TGTGCCAGCAGCTCACCGGGACAGGGGTTCTACGAGCAGTACTTC.

For this clonotype: At one end, the junction sequence differs from germline, possibly due to a read error. The CDR3 DNA sequence: TGCAGTGCTAGTATGGGTGCTCGTAGAATTTACGAGCAGTGCTTC. Its translation: CSASMGARRIYEQCF. The chain is built from TRBV20-1 and TRBJ2-7; D call uncertain. The V gene's germline CDR1 is DFQATT and CDR2 SNEGSKA (reference sequence). CDR3 length: 15 residues.

There are a few counts of this clonotype. The genes are TRBV12-3 or TRBV12-4 and TRBJ2-3, with D unresolved. The CDR3 length is 11 residues. Trimming took off 8 bases at V and 6 bases at J, with 9 bases between the two ends. The CDR3 nucleotides are TGTGCCAGCGGCATATGGGATACGCAGTATTTT. As protein: CASGIWDTQYF.

This clonotype was seen more than once but under ten times. The chain links TRBV5-1 to TRBJ2-1, with 8 positions matching TRBD2. Unmatched junction bases numbered 5, after V lost 3 bases and J lost 6 bases. From germline, CDR1 is SGHRS and CDR2 YFSETQ. This CDR3 is built from 14 residues. The CDR3 sequence: CASSSTSGPNEQFF. The CDR3 nucleotides read TGCGCCAGCAGCTCAACTAGCGGCCCCAATGAGCAGTTCTTC.

This clonotype appeared many times. The chain couples TRBV7-2 to TRBJ1-4, with a possible D match to TRBD1 (5 bases). Germline CDR1 reads SGHTA; CDR2 reads FQGNSA. V lost 0 bases, J lost 5 bases, and 13 bases lay in between. The CDR3 totals 16 residues. The DNA of the CDR3 is TGTGCCAGCAGCTTAGCGGGCGGGGGACGGAATGAAAAACTGTTTTTT. Translation gives CASSLAGGGRNEKLFF.